Sequencing of this T cell receptor beta chain was carried out in a study of post-analysis software for immune sequencing data. Study-level results: Patients used several TRBV segments, including TRBV5-6, TRBV5-1 and TRBV20-1, more often than controls.

Trimming took 0 bases from V and 2 from J; bases not matched to a gene: 7. The CDR3 is 16 amino acids. The germline CDR1 and CDR2 sequences are DFQATT and SNEGSKA (reference sequence). cDNA libraries of TCR beta carried unique molecular identifiers. TCRdb analysed the PCR reads with MiXCR anew, one entry per CDR3 protein. Here the sample spans 600,000 to 750,000 distinct CDR3 sequences, 55% to 60% being singletons. About this clonotype: No antigen is known for it.

The chain has TRBV20-1 and TRBJ2-5; 9 bases fit TRBD2. The sample comprised blood. The TCR originated in a girl aged 2-10 years with multiple sclerosis. CDR3 in amino acids: CSARDAGLARQETQYF. CDR3 sequence (DNA): TGCAGTGCTAGAGATGCCGGACTAGCGAGGCAAGAGACCCAGTACTTC.